The 27 T cell receptor beta chains presented below share a single source sample, sequenced in a study of cytomegalovirus exposure and HLA in healthy donors. In the PCR, 60 Vbeta and 13 Jbeta primers were used. Data came from immunoSEQ multiplex PCR; TCRdb stores just in-frame clones and leaves some out. The sample shows around 210,000 clones, and 1.1% sits with its ten largest clones. Sequencing was carried out using PBMCs. The receptors here all came from a girl aged 2 to 9 in good health and CMV-seropositive.

This chain links TRBV6-1 with TRBJ2-1; 7 bases fit TRBD2. Germline V gene data show CDR1 as MNHNS and CDR2 as SASEGT. V trimming: 3 bases; J trimming: 8 bases; junction bases outside the gene matches: 10. The CDR3 contains 15 residues. CDR3 amino acids: CASSEYGGREDEQFF. DNA for the CDR3: TGTGCCAGCAGTGAGTACGGCGGGAGAGAAGATGAGCAGTTCTTC.

This chain joins TRBV6-5 and TRBJ2-1, with unresolved D. This CDR3 has 12 amino acids. V was pared by 2 bases and J by 8 bases, with 7 bases between. Germline V gene lookup returns CDR1 MNHEY and CDR2 SVGAGI. The CDR3 reads CASSYTQDEQFF. CDR3 DNA sequence: TGTGCCAGCAGTTACACCCAGGATGAGCAGTTCTTC.

The V gene is TRBV5-1, the J gene TRBJ2-1; 8 bases align to TRBD1. Germline CDR1 reads SGHRS; CDR2 reads YFSETQ. This CDR3 is built from 14 residues. The V segment lost 1 base and the J segment 5 bases; nucleotides outside the gene matches: 2. The CDR3, as DNA: TGCGCCAGCAGCTTGCAGGGGGCCAACAATGAGCAGTTCTTC. Its protein product is CASSLQGANNEQFF.

V gene TRBV19 combines with J gene TRBJ2-3; 10 bases are shared with TRBD1. Trimming at V came to 7 bases and at J to 6 bases, leaving 10 bases not matched to a gene. The CDR3 covers 15 residues. Per the germline V gene, CDR1 is LNHDA and CDR2 is SQIVND (reference sequence). The CDR3 bases are TGTGCCAGTACCCAGGGACAGGGGTCGGGGGATACGCAGTATTTT. This translates into CASTQGQGSGDTQYF.

This chain joins TRBV18 and TRBJ1-2; 10 bases match TRBD1. This CDR3 is 13 amino acids long. Looked up from germline, CDR1 is KGHSH and CDR2 is LQKENI. Trimming took 4 bases from V and 7 from J; bases not matched to a gene: 3. In DNA, the CDR3 is TGTGCCAGCTCACTGACAGGGGGCTCTGGCTACACCTTC. Translated: CASSLTGGSGYTF.

The V gene is TRBV4-1, the J gene TRBJ1-6, with 9 bases aligning to TRBD1. J lost 8 bases, V lost 1 base, and 6 bases had no gene match. Per germline, CDR1 MGHRA and CDR2 YSYEKL. This CDR3 region has 16 residues. The CDR3 sequence: CASSQGRGQGYSPLHF. The CDR3 DNA follows: TGCGCCAGCAGCCAAGGGAGGGGACAGGGCTATTCACCCCTCCACTTT.

The chain has TRBV13 and TRBJ2-1; TRBD2 agrees at 11 bases. V was clipped by 3 bases and J by 5 bases; unmatched bases: 9. CDR3 length equals 17 residues. Germline V gene lookup returns CDR1 PRHDT and CDR2 FYEKMQ (reference sequence). The CDR3 loop is CASSFAALAGGHNEQFF. The CDR3 DNA reads TGTGCCAGCAGCTTCGCCGCCCTAGCGGGGGGTCACAATGAGCAGTTCTTC.

This chain links TRBV30 with TRBJ1-5, with a tentative D call TRBD1 (6 bases). With 2 bases removed from V and 6 bases from J, the gap between germline ends came to 11 bases. CDR3 length equals 13 residues. Germline values: CDR1 GTSNPN, CDR2 SVGIG (reference sequence). In DNA form, the CDR3 reads TGTGCCTGGAGTCCAGGGGAGGGTCAGCCCCAGCATTTT. It encodes CAWSPGEGQPQHF.

The chain is built from TRBV7-9 and TRBJ2-7, with D possibly being TRBD2 (5 bases). V lost 6 bases and J lost 3, with 15 bases in between. Germline lookup yields CDR1 SEHNR and CDR2 FQNEAQ (reference sequence). The CDR3 has 14 amino acids. CDR3 bases: TGTGCCAGCAGTTCCGGACTGCCTAGCTACGAGCAGTACTTC. Its translation is CASSSGLPSYEQYF. The complete variable domain, with remaining parts taken from reference TRBV7-9 and TRBJ2-7, reads DTGVSQNPRHKITKRGQNVTFRCDPISEHNRLYWYRQTLGQGPEFLTYFQNEAQLEKSRLLSDRFSAERPKGSFSTLEIQRTEQGDSAMYLCASSSGLPSYEQYFGPGTRLTVT.

The chain combines TRBV19 with TRBJ1-5; D call uncertain. The CDR3 consists of 16 residues. Germline lookup yields CDR1 LNHDA and CDR2 SQIVND (reference sequence). Trimming cost V 3 bases and J 0 bases, with 12 bases left between them. The CDR3: CASSIIGLNSNQPQHF. CDR3 DNA sequence: TGTGCCAGTAGTATTATCGGACTGAATAGCAATCAGCCCCAGCATTTT.

The rearrangement links TRBV5-1 to TRBJ2-7; tentative D call: TRBD2 (6 bases). This CDR3 is built from 14 residues. The germline V gene encodes CDR1 SGHRS and CDR2 YFSETQ. The V and J ends lost 4 bases and 5 bases respectively, with 16 bases between them. DNA for the CDR3: TGCGCCAGCAGCGTATCGGGGGATCCCCACGAGCAGTACTTC. It yields the protein CASSVSGDPHEQYF.

The chain has TRBV18 and TRBJ1-1, with 8 positions matching TRBD1. V gave up 3 bases and J gave up 1 base; unmatched junction bases: 10. The CDR3 has 17 amino acids. CDR1 is KGHSH, CDR2 LQKENI, per germline. The CDR3: CASSPDDRGVWNTEAFF. As DNA, the CDR3 is TGTGCCAGCTCACCGGACGACAGGGGTGTTTGGAACACTGAAGCTTTCTTT.

The chain links TRBV15 to TRBJ2-7; 13 nucleotides line up with TRBD2. CDR1 LNHNV and CDR2 YYDKDF come from the germline V gene (reference sequence). V trimming: 5 bases; J trimming: 4 bases; junction bases outside the gene matches: 5. The CDR3 is 15 residues long. The CDR3 coding sequence is TGTGCCACCAGCCGCAGACTAGCGGGAGGTTACGAGCAGTACTTC. Encoded protein: CATSRRLAGGYEQYF.

This chain uses TRBV11-1 with TRBJ2-1; D gene uncertain. The CDR3 length is 14 residues. Trimming left V 4 bases short and J 5 bases short, with 12 bases between. Germline CDR1 SGHAT, CDR2 FQDESV (reference sequence). CDR3 protein: CASSWAGPNNEQFF. Here the CDR3 DNA reads TGTGCCAGCAGCTGGGCAGGCCCTAACAATGAGCAGTTCTTC.

The chain links TRBV21-1 to TRBJ1-2. TRBV21-1 is flagged as a pseudogene. The CDR3 loop spans 16 amino acids. The CDR3 sequence: CASSKAYRGRHYGYTF. The CDR3 nucleotides are TGTGCCAGCAGCAAAGCCTACCGAGGGCGGCACTATGGCTACACCTTC.

This rearrangement joins TRBV5-4 to TRBJ2-7; 8 bases fit TRBD1. Germline CDR1 SGHNT, CDR2 YYREEE (reference sequence). V lost 1 base, J lost 3 bases, and 9 bases stayed unmatched. This CDR3 region has 16 residues. The CDR3 region is CASSLKANRGDYEQYF. The CDR3 DNA follows: TGTGCCAGCAGCTTGAAGGCGAACAGGGGGGACTACGAGCAGTACTTC.

V usage is TRBV11-2 and J usage is TRBJ1-1; 9 nucleotides align to TRBD1. The V gene's germline CDR1 is SGHAT and CDR2 FQNNGV. V dropped 3 bases and J dropped 3; count of bases not matched to a gene: 5. The CDR3 contains 15 residues. The CDR3 loop reads CASSLTGGLDTEAFF. CDR3 sequence (DNA): TGTGCCAGCAGCTTGACAGGGGGTCTGGACACTGAAGCTTTCTTT.

The V gene is TRBV5-1, the J gene TRBJ2-6; D is possibly TRBD1 (6 bases). V was cut by 4 bases and J by 0 bases, with 14 bases left in between. Germline CDR1 SGHRS, CDR2 YFSETQ. The CDR3 runs to 17 residues. The CDR3 spells CASSPRTDFSGANVLTF. CDR3 in DNA: TGCGCCAGCAGCCCCCGGACAGACTTCTCTGGGGCCAACGTCCTGACTTTC.

V and J are TRBV28 and TRBJ2-3, with D possibly TRBD2 on 5 matching bases. Germline CDR1 MDHEN, CDR2 SYDVKM. Trimming cost V 5 bases and J 6 bases, with 15 bases left between them. This CDR3 is 14 amino acids long. This chain's CDR3 is CASSRALGGDTQYF. The CDR3 DNA reads TGTGCCAGCAGTAGGGCTCTGGGCGGGGATACGCAGTATTTT.

CDR3 amino acids: CASSLGSPGQFATNEKLFF. The CDR3 region has the DNA TGTGCCAGCAGCTTGGGTTCCCCGGGACAGTTTGCAACTAATGAAAAACTGTTTTTT. The genes are TRBV5-5 and TRBJ1-4; 7 nucleotides match TRBD1. The CDR3 spans 19 residues. J gave up 0 bases and V 0 bases, and 11 bases lay outside the gene matches. Germline CDR1 reads SGHKS; CDR2 reads YYEKEE (reference sequence).

This chain links TRBV10-3 with TRBJ1-3; D uncertain. Germline CDR1 ENHRY, CDR2 SYGVKD. The CDR3 totals 14 residues. The ends were cut back, 11 bases at V and 2 bases at J, with 16 bases in the middle. In DNA form, the CDR3 reads TGTGCCGGTCGGGGTGAGGGCACTGGAAACACCATATATTTT. It codes for CAGRGEGTGNTIYF.

This chain uses TRBV28 with TRBJ2-7; TRBD1 agrees at 7 bases. V shed 6 bases and J 0 bases; nucleotides not matched to a gene: 5. CDR1 and CDR2 from the germline V gene are MDHEN and SYDVKM. The CDR3 has 14 residues. CDR3 in amino acids: CASSRGGFSYEQYF. The CDR3, as DNA: TGTGCCAGCAGCCGAGGGGGCTTCTCCTACGAGCAGTACTTC.

V and J are TRBV9 and TRBJ2-5; TRBD1 matches at 7 bases. Losses at the gene ends were 0 bases for V and 2 bases for J; bases not matched to a gene: 4. Germline lookup yields CDR1 SGDLS and CDR2 YYNGEE. The CDR3 extends over 15 amino acids. CDR3 in amino acids: CASSVGTGTQETQYF. The CDR3 DNA reads TGTGCCAGCAGCGTAGGGACAGGCACTCAAGAGACCCAGTACTTC.

The rearrangement joins TRBV6-1 to TRBJ2-7; 7 bases map to TRBD1. This CDR3 comprises 14 residues. V lost 4 bases to trimming and J lost 4 bases; unmatched junction nucleotides: 7. The germline V gene encodes CDR1 MNHNS and CDR2 SASEGT. The CDR3 reads CASSVSGQAYEQYF. The DNA for the CDR3 is TGTGCCAGCAGTGTCTCAGGACAGGCTTACGAGCAGTACTTC.

The CDR3 is CASSQDPFGDRADGYTF. The CDR3 nucleotides are TGTGCCAGCAGCCAAGATCCATTTGGAGACAGGGCGGATGGCTACACCTTC. This chain connects TRBV14 to TRBJ1-2; 7 nucleotides line up with TRBD1. From germline, CDR1 is SGHDN and CDR2 FVKESK. V dropped 0 bases and J dropped 6; count of bases not matched to a gene: 13. The CDR3 totals 17 residues.

The CDR3 reads CASSLVTEETQYF. CDR3 nucleotide sequence: TGTGCCAGCAGCTTAGTAACGGAAGAGACCCAGTACTTC. The V gene is TRBV11-2, the J gene TRBJ2-5; D ambiguous. The ends were cut back, 1 base at V and 3 bases at J, with 6 bases in the middle. CDR3 length: 13 residues. The germline CDR1 and CDR2 sequences are SGHAT and FQNNGV.

The gene calls are TRBV29-1 and TRBJ2-2; D not resolved. The germline CDR1 and CDR2 sequences are SQVTM and ANQGSEA. The CDR3 sequence is 13 residues long. Trimming took 4 bases from V and 4 from J, leaving 10 bases between them. DNA for the CDR3: TGCAGCGTTGTGCGGTGGAGCACCGGGGAGCTGTTTTTT. It specifies CSVVRWSTGELFF.